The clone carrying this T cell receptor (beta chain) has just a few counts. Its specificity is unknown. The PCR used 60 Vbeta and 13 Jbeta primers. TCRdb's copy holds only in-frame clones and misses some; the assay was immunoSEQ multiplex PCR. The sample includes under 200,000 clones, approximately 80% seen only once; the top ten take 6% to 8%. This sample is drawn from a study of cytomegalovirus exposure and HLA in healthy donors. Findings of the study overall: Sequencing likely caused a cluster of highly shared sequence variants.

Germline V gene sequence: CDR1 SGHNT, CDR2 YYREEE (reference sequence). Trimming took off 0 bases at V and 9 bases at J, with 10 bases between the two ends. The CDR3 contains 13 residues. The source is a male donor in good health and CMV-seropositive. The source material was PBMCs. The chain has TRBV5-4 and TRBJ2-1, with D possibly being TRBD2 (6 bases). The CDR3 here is CASSLAQGGEQFF. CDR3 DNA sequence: TGTGCCAGCAGCTTGGCCCAGGGAGGTGAGCAGTTCTTC.